What follows is one TCR beta chain and its context. The antigen is not known. The sample originates from a study of cytomegalovirus exposure and HLA in healthy donors. Overall study findings and caveats: Follow-up analysis seemed to connect common viral pathogens with several of the most significant clusters identified.

Use of 60 Vbeta and 13 Jbeta primers characterized the PCR. Original analysis: In a later analysis, approximately 73 million unique TCR beta chains included roughly 11 million shared by two or more donors. Assay used: immunoSEQ multiplex PCR; TCRdb lists only in-frame clones, some missing. The D gene and trimming were derived from the DNA, and the V and J assignments and clone size from that table. The sample consists of about 160,000 clones, 80% to 90% of them appearing once. The receptor was isolated from a man aged 18 to 30 in good health and CMV-seropositive. What was sequenced was PBMCs.

DNA of the CDR3: TGTGCCAGCAGCAGCCAGGGGCTCGAGACCCAGTACTTC. It specifies CASSSQGLETQYF. The V and J genes are TRBV7-7 and TRBJ2-5, with D possibly being TRBD1 (6 bases). CDR3 length: 13 amino acids. V gave up 5 bases and J gave up 5 bases, with 12 bases separating them. The germline CDR1 and CDR2 sequences are SSHAT and FNYEAQ (reference sequence).